Following are 16 T cell receptor beta chains from one sample sequenced in a study of blood T cell repertoires in COVID-19. Clones were sequenced by immunoSEQ multiplex PCR, and TCRdb holds only the in-frame ones, with some missing. The top ten clones hold around a sixth of a sample with over 70,000 clones, roughly four fifths of them seen once. Sequenced material: peripheral blood. The source of these receptors is a man aged 70-80 years with active or convalescent COVID-19.

The gene calls are TRBV10-3 and TRBJ1-6; 9 bases line up with TRBD1. After removal of 3 bases from V and 9 bases from J, the junction contained 6 bases not matched to a gene. The CDR3 spans 15 residues. Germline assignment: CDR1 ENHRY and CDR2 SYGVKD. The CDR3 DNA follows: TGTGCCATCAGTGACTCGGGACAGGGTAGTTCACCCCTCCACTTT. Protein product: CAISDSGQGSSPLHF.

The V gene is TRBV19, the J gene TRBJ2-7, with D maybe TRBD1 (5 bases). The CDR3 is made up of 11 amino acids. Trimming left V 10 bases short and J 1 base short, with 8 bases between. The V gene's germline CDR1 is LNHDA and CDR2 SQIVND (reference sequence). The CDR3 DNA follows: TGTGCCACCAGACAGTCCTACGAGCAGTACTTC. This translates into CATRQSYEQYF.

This chain uses TRBV3-1 (or the pseudogene TRBV3-2) with TRBJ1-1; no firm D call. The ends were cut back, 3 bases at V and 4 bases at J, with 3 bases in the middle. The CDR3 runs to 11 residues. CDR1 LGHDT and CDR2 YNNKEL come from the germline V gene (reference sequence). The CDR3 sequence is CASSHGTEAFF. In DNA, the CDR3 is TGTGCCAGCAGCCACGGCACTGAAGCTTTCTTT.

A few counts support this clone. In nucleotides, the CDR3 is TGTGCCAGCAGCCAAGCAGGGGGTAATTCACCCCTCCACTTT. This translates into CASSQAGGNSPLHF. The chain has TRBV7-2 and TRBJ1-6, with 7 bases aligning to TRBD1. Looked up from germline, CDR1 is SGHTA and CDR2 is FQGNSA. V shed 5 bases, J shed 6 bases, and the junction held 4 bases outside the gene matches. The CDR3 runs 14 residues.

This chain joins TRBV29-1 and TRBJ2-5; 9 nucleotides match TRBD2. The CDR3 is 15 amino acids. The germline CDR1 and CDR2 sequences are SQVTM and ANQGSEA. V lost 4 bases and J lost 3; bases outside the gene matches: 9. The CDR3 coding sequence is TGCAGCGTTGTCTCCCTAGCGGGGATCGAAGAGACCCAGTACTTC. It is translated as CSVVSLAGIEETQYF.

This clone was counted ten times or more. This chain's CDR3 is CASTPGGGLGGELFF. The CDR3, as DNA: TGTGCCAGCACCCCTGGGGGGGGCCTTGGCGGGGAGCTGTTTTTT. The gene calls are TRBV28 and TRBJ2-2; possible D gene TRBD2, 7 bases. V shed 7 bases and J shed 7 bases, with 19 bases lying between them. The CDR3 is 15 amino acids. Per germline, CDR1 MDHEN and CDR2 SYDVKM.

The chain combines TRBV30 with TRBJ2-5; D gene unclear. Per the germline V gene, CDR1 is GTSNPN and CDR2 is SVGIG (reference sequence). Trimming took off 2 bases at V and 0 bases at J, with 10 bases between the two ends. CDR3 size: 14 residues. CDR3 protein: CAWSLRNYQETQYF. The CDR3 DNA follows: TGTGCCTGGAGTTTGCGGAACTACCAAGAGACCCAGTACTTC.

The rearrangement uses TRBV4-1 and TRBJ2-1, with 14 bases identical to TRBD2. The CDR3 has 15 residues. Germline CDR1 is MGHRA and CDR2 is YSYEKL. The trim removed 4 bases at V and 7 bases at J, leaving 3 bases unmatched. In nucleotides, the CDR3 is TGCGCCAGCAGCCCGACTAGCGGGGGGGCGAATGAGCAGTTCTTC. It is translated as CASSPTSGGANEQFF.

V usage is TRBV30 and J usage is TRBJ1-5; D is ambiguous. The CDR3 is 13 amino acids. V lost 0 bases and J lost 3, with 6 bases in between. Germline CDR1 is GTSNPN and CDR2 is SVGIG (reference sequence). For the CDR3, the DNA is TGTGCCTGGAGTGTACAGCCCAATCAGCCCCAGCATTTT. Amino acid sequence: CAWSVQPNQPQHF. Full variable domain (rest looked up from reference TRBV30 and TRBJ1-5): SQTIHQWPATLVQPVGSPLSLECTVEGTSNPNLYWYRQAAGRGLQLLFYSVGIGQISSEVPQNLSASRPQDRQFILSSKKLLLSDSGFYLCAWSVQPNQPQHFGDGTRLSIL.

The DNA of the CDR3 is TGTGCCATCTCCGGAAATGCGGGGGGTCAGCCCCAGCATTTT. Amino acid sequence: CAISGNAGGQPQHF. This chain connects TRBV6-5 to TRBJ1-5, with a possible D match to TRBD1 (5 bases). Between the trimmed V and J ends, which lost 10 bases and 6 bases, there was a span of 19 bases. The length of the CDR3 is 14 residues. Per the germline V gene, CDR1 is MNHEY and CDR2 is SVGAGI.

J is TRBJ2-3 and V is TRBV5-4; 10 bases fit TRBD2. The ends lost 5 bases at V and 6 bases at J; junction bases unmatched: 6. The CDR3 is made up of 14 amino acids. CDR1 and CDR2 from the germline V gene are SGHNT and YYREEE (reference sequence). The CDR3 DNA follows: TGTGCCAGCAGAGCGGGGGGGCGTTTCGATACGCAGTATTTT. Translating gives CASRAGGRFDTQYF. Together with reference TRBV5-4 and TRBJ2-3, the CDR3 gives the full variable domain: ETGVTQSPTHLIKTRGQQVTLRCSSQSGHNTVSWYQQALGQGPQFIFQYYREEENGRGNFPPRFSGLQFPNYSSELNVNALELDDSALYLCASRAGGRFDTQYFGPGTRLTVL.

The chain employs TRBV5-4 and TRBJ1-2; the D gene is possibly TRBD1 (6 bases). V dropped 0 bases and J dropped 4 bases, with 10 bases sitting between them. This CDR3 comprises 14 residues. The germline CDR1 and CDR2 sequences are SGHNT and YYREEE (reference sequence). The CDR3 loop is CASSLGRGGYGYTF. The CDR3, as DNA: TGTGCCAGCAGCTTGGGCAGGGGCGGCTATGGCTACACCTTC.

The genes are TRBV10-2 and TRBJ2-7; a weak D match, TRBD2 (7 bases). This CDR3 comprises 12 residues. V lost 8 bases to trimming and J lost 6 bases, with 14 bases between them. The germline CDR1 and CDR2 sequences are WSHSY and SAAADI. CDR3 nucleotide sequence: TGCGCCAGCCGGGGGGCTTTGGGCGAGCAGTACTTC. Amino acid sequence: CASRGALGEQYF.

The V and J genes are TRBV5-1 and TRBJ1-1; 7 bases align to TRBD1. In germline, CDR1 is SGHRS, CDR2 YFSETQ. Losses at the gene ends were 4 bases for V and 1 base for J; bases not matched to a gene: 4. The CDR3 spans 14 residues. CDR3 coding DNA: TGCGCCAGCAGCGCCGGGACAGCGAACACTGAAGCTTTCTTT. Amino acids: CASSAGTANTEAFF. Drawing the rest from reference TRBV5-1 and TRBJ1-1, the complete variable domain is KAGVTQTPRYLIKTRGQQVTLSCSPISGHRSVSWYQQTPGQGLQFLFEYFSETQRNKGNFPGRFSGRQFSNSRSEMNVSTLELGDSALYLCASSAGTANTEAFFGQGTRLTVV.

The chain joins TRBV27 to TRBJ1-3, with unresolved D. Trimming removed 5 bases from V and 9 bases from J, with 14 bases in between. Per the germline V gene, CDR1 is MNHEY and CDR2 is SMNVEV (reference sequence). This CDR3 has 13 residues. The CDR3 nucleotides are TGTGCCAGCAGTCTGGAAGCAGGTCGCACCATATATTTT. Amino acid sequence: CASSLEAGRTIYF.

The chain couples TRBV5-4 to TRBJ1-2, with unresolved D. V lost 2 bases and J lost 2, with 7 bases in between. Germline V lookup: CDR1 SGHNT, CDR2 YYREEE (reference sequence). The CDR3 has 13 amino acids. The CDR3 bases are TGTGCCAGCAGCTTTCCCGGGAACTATGGCTACACCTTC. As protein: CASSFPGNYGYTF.